The 20 T cell receptor beta chains reported below all come from one sample, sequenced in a study of shared clonotypes between healthy human individuals. Assay used: immunoSEQ multiplex PCR; TCRdb lists only in-frame clones, some missing. The data hold around 1.6 million clones, with 95% to 99% observed a single time. Input material: naive CD4+ T cells sorted from blood. Subset defined: CD45RA+ positively selected. The receptors come from a man aged 30-40 years in good health.

The chain combines TRBV6-6 with TRBJ2-1; 8 bases fit TRBD2. After removal of 4 bases from V and 7 bases from J, the junction contained 3 bases not matched to a gene. The CDR3 runs to 13 residues. From germline, CDR1 is MNHNY and CDR2 SVGAGI (reference sequence). CDR3 in DNA: TGTGCCAGCAGTTCCGGGACTAGTAATGAGCAGTTCTTC. It encodes CASSSGTSNEQFF.

This rearrangement joins TRBV7-9 to TRBJ2-3; TRBD1 matches 10 bases. J gave up 6 bases and V 5 bases, and 8 bases lay outside the gene matches. CDR1 is SEHNR and CDR2 is FQNEAQ in the germline V gene (reference sequence). The CDR3 length is 15 residues. The CDR3 here is CASSPGTGVADTQYF. The CDR3, as DNA: TGTGCCAGCAGCCCGGGGACAGGGGTAGCGGATACGCAGTATTTT.

The chain employs TRBV7-2 and TRBJ2-1, with 12 bases lining up with TRBD2. V shed 4 bases and J 5 bases; nucleotides not matched to a gene: 6. Germline V lookup: CDR1 SGHTA, CDR2 FQGNSA. The length of the CDR3 is 16 residues. For the CDR3, the DNA is TGTGCCAGCAGCTCGACTAGCGGGAGAATTCACAATGAGCAGTTCTTC. This encodes CASSSTSGRIHNEQFF.

Turning to this clone: Other DNA sequences in this specimen translate into the identical CDR3. The V gene is TRBV18, the J gene TRBJ1-2, with no clear D. Looked up from germline, CDR1 is KGHSH and CDR2 is LQKENI. Trimming pared 3 bases from V and 8 bases from J, leaving 10 bases between. There are 12 residues in the CDR3. The CDR3 spells CASSPLGEGYTF. The CDR3 coding sequence is TGTGCCAGCTCACCGCTCGGGGAGGGCTACACCTTC.

The chain is built from TRBV11-2 and TRBJ1-2, with a tentative D call TRBD1 (6 bases). The CDR3 is 15 residues long. Germline V gene data show CDR1 as SGHAT and CDR2 as FQNNGV. Trimming removed 1 base from V and 6 bases from J, with 15 bases in between. The DNA for the CDR3 is TGTGCCAGCAGCTTAGCAATCAGGGGTTTGGATGGCTACACCTTC. It encodes CASSLAIRGLDGYTF.

V and J are TRBV5-1 and TRBJ2-7, with D possibly being TRBD1 (5 bases). Germline V CDR1 and CDR2: SGHRS, YFSETQ. V was pared by 4 bases and J by 6 bases, with 14 bases between. The CDR3 totals 13 residues. Here the CDR3 DNA reads TGCGCCAGCAGCCCAGGGATAAGTGGCGAGCAGTACTTC. Translated: CASSPGISGEQYF.

This chain uses TRBV7-3 with TRBJ2-3; D call uncertain. V lost 1 base, J lost 6 bases, and 5 bases lay in between. This CDR3 is built from 12 residues. The V gene's germline CDR1 is SGHTA and CDR2 FQGTGA. The CDR3 here is CASSLMADTQYF. Here the CDR3 DNA reads TGTGCCAGCAGCTTAATGGCGGATACGCAGTATTTT.

The V call is TRBV5-6, the J call TRBJ2-7, with 9 bases matching TRBD2. Germline assignment: CDR1 SGHDT and CDR2 YYEEEE. The V gene end was trimmed by 1 base and the J gene end by 2 bases; junction bases not matched to a gene: 7. The CDR3 runs 16 residues. CDR3 sequence: CASSLFSLAGAYEQYF. DNA for the CDR3: TGTGCCAGCAGCTTGTTTTCGTTAGCGGGAGCCTACGAGCAGTACTTC. Variable domain in full (rest from reference TRBV5-6 and TRBJ2-7): DAGVTQSPTHLIKTRGQQVTLRCSPKSGHDTVSWYQQALGQGPQFIFQYYEEEERQRGNFPDRFSGHQFPNYSSELNVNALLLGDSALYLCASSLFSLAGAYEQYFGPGTRLTVT.

This chain links TRBV5-1 with TRBJ1-3; D is undetermined. The V end was cut by 7 bases, the J end by 8 bases, with 25 bases between. The CDR3 totals 16 residues. From germline, CDR1 is SGHRS and CDR2 YFSETQ. CDR3 sequence (DNA): TGCGCCAGCCGCTACGCTGGGCAGCCACCAATGGACACCATATATTTT. Encoded protein: CASRYAGQPPMDTIYF. Using reference TRBV5-1 and TRBJ1-3 for the parts outside the CDR3, the full variable domain is KAGVTQTPRYLIKTRGQQVTLSCSPISGHRSVSWYQQTPGQGLQFLFEYFSETQRNKGNFPGRFSGRQFSNSRSEMNVSTLELGDSALYLCASRYAGQPPMDTIYFGEGSWLTVV.

V and J are TRBV30 and TRBJ1-2; weak D call: TRBD1 (5 bases). Germline V gene sequence: CDR1 GTSNPN, CDR2 SVGIG (reference sequence). V lost 0 bases and J lost 4, with 12 bases in between. This CDR3 is 14 amino acids long. In DNA, the CDR3 is TGTGCCTGGAGTGTCGGCAGGGTTGGCTATGGCTACACCTTC. Translating gives CAWSVGRVGYGYTF. Variable domain in full (rest from reference TRBV30 and TRBJ1-2): SQTIHQWPATLVQPVGSPLSLECTVEGTSNPNLYWYRQAAGRGLQLLFYSVGIGQISSEVPQNLSASRPQDRQFILSSKKLLLSDSGFYLCAWSVGRVGYGYTFGSGTRLTVV.

This chain uses TRBV6-6 with TRBJ2-7; the D gene is possibly TRBD2 (6 bases). This CDR3 is built from 15 residues. V shed 0 bases and J shed 0 bases, with 9 bases lying between them. The germline V gene has CDR1 MNHNY and CDR2 SVGAGI (reference sequence). The CDR3 sequence: CASSYSFGSSYEQYF. DNA for the CDR3: TGTGCCAGCAGTTACTCTTTCGGGAGCTCCTACGAGCAGTACTTC.

CDR3 sequence reads: CASSLAGGTGELFF. The DNA of the CDR3 is TGTGCCAGCAGCTTGGCAGGGGGCACCGGGGAGCTGTTTTTT. The chain recombines TRBV5-6 with TRBJ2-2; 7 positions agree with TRBD1. The CDR3 sequence is 14 residues long. Germline V lookup: CDR1 SGHDT, CDR2 YYEEEE. V trimming: 0 bases; J trimming: 4 bases; junction bases outside the gene matches: 0.

V is TRBV14 and J is TRBJ1-4; 7 bases align to TRBD1. CDR1 and CDR2 from the germline V gene are SGHDN and FVKESK. The CDR3 sequence is 14 residues long. The V and J ends lost 5 bases and 3 bases, in that order; junction bases with no gene match: 3. The CDR3 DNA reads TGTGCCAGCAGCTCCGGGACAGCTAATGAAAAACTGTTTTTT. Protein product: CASSSGTANEKLFF. Full variable domain (remainder filled in from reference TRBV14 and TRBJ1-4): EAGVTQFPSHSVIEKGQTVTLRCDPISGHDNLYWYRRVMGKEIKFLLHFVKESKQDESGMPNNRFLAERTGGTYSTLKVQPAELEDSGVYFCASSSGTANEKLFFGSGTQLSVL.

The V and J genes are TRBV5-4 and TRBJ2-7, with 7 bases that match TRBD2. CDR3 length: 14 amino acids. Trimming cost V 4 bases and J 6 bases; bases outside gene matches: 10. CDR1 SGHNT and CDR2 YYREEE come from the germline V gene (reference sequence). Here the CDR3 DNA reads TGTGCCAGCAGCCCCTCTGGGAGGGAGGGCGAGCAGTACTTC. Amino acid sequence: CASSPSGREGEQYF. Together with reference TRBV5-4 and TRBJ2-7, the CDR3 gives the full variable domain: ETGVTQSPTHLIKTRGQQVTLRCSSQSGHNTVSWYQQALGQGPQFIFQYYREEENGRGNFPPRFSGLQFPNYSSELNVNALELDDSALYLCASSPSGREGEQYFGPGTRLTVT.

This chain connects TRBV14 to TRBJ2-7; TRBD1 agrees at 9 bases. The germline V gene has CDR1 SGHDN and CDR2 FVKESK. The V segment lost 2 bases and the J segment 1 base; nucleotides outside the gene matches: 9. The CDR3 length is 17 residues. The DNA for the CDR3 is TGTGCCAGCAGCCAAAGGACAGGGGCATATCTATCCTACGAGCAGTACTTC. Its protein product is CASSQRTGAYLSYEQYF.

The chain is built from TRBV29-1 and TRBJ2-7, with 7 nucleotides matching TRBD1. The CDR3 is 13 amino acids. The trim removed 6 bases at V and 2 bases at J, leaving 7 bases unmatched. Germline V gene sequence: CDR1 SQVTM, CDR2 ANQGSEA. CDR3 sequence: CSVIRDRAYEQYF. Here the CDR3 DNA reads TGCAGCGTGATCCGGGACAGAGCCTACGAGCAGTACTTC.

This clone showed up just once. This chain links TRBV6-6 with TRBJ2-1; a possible D gene is TRBD1 (6 bases). This CDR3 region has 16 residues. The V gene's germline CDR1 is MNHNY and CDR2 SVGAGI (reference sequence). V dropped 5 bases and J dropped 9 bases, with 23 bases sitting between them. The CDR3 sequence: CASSANHLGAGGEQFF. Here the CDR3 DNA reads TGTGCCAGCAGTGCCAACCACCTGGGGGCGGGTGGTGAGCAGTTCTTC.

This clone showed up just once. The chain recombines TRBV18 with TRBJ2-5; 12 nucleotides match TRBD1. Per germline, CDR1 KGHSH and CDR2 LQKENI. With 1 base clipped from V and 4 bases from J, the junction kept 4 bases outside the gene matches. The CDR3 sequence is 16 residues long. The CDR3 nucleotides are TGTGCCAGCTCACCACTATCGGGACAGGGGGCAGAGACCCAGTACTTC. It translates to CASSPLSGQGAETQYF.

Notes on this clone: The sample contains more than one DNA sequence encoding this CDR3. The chain carries TRBV5-1 and TRBJ2-3; 7 nucleotides line up with TRBD1. This CDR3 has 15 residues. Germline-derived CDR1 and CDR2 are SGHRS and YFSETQ. V shed 0 bases, J shed 3 bases, and the junction held 4 bases outside the gene matches. The CDR3 coding sequence is TGCGCCAGCAGCTTGGTGGCAGGGGGAACAGATACGCAGTATTTT. It codes for CASSLVAGGTDTQYF.

In its sample, this clone was seen once. The chain is built from TRBV9 and TRBJ1-2, with unresolved D. The germline gives CDR1 SGDLS, CDR2 YYNGEE. The CDR3 is 13 residues long. The ends were cut back, 4 bases at V and 4 bases at J, with 11 bases in the middle. The CDR3 loop is CASSPAVGYGYTF. The DNA of the CDR3 is TGTGCCAGCAGCCCCGCAGTGGGCTATGGCTACACCTTC.